These 12 T cell receptor beta chains share one sample of origin, sequenced in a study of cytomegalovirus exposure and HLA in healthy donors (dated by TCRdb to 2016 to 2017). The library was made by the immunoSEQ multiplex PCR assay. TCRdb limited this immuneACCESS table to in-frame rearrangements with V and J called. A share of clones is missing; checked studies link under half to unresolved V genes, and the rest is unexplained. The sample table shows approximately 180,000 clones, and approximately 89% are seen once. The ten top clones hold about 2.5% of the sample. Sequenced sample: PBMCs. These receptors originate from a man aged 18-30 years in good health and CMV-seropositive.

The V and J genes are TRBV2 and TRBJ2-3, with 7 bases aligning to TRBD1. The germline gives CDR1 SNHLY, CDR2 FYNNEI. V was pared by 6 bases and J by 6 bases, with 3 bases of the junction left unmatched. This CDR3 is built from 12 residues. Here the CDR3 reads CASRIQGDTQYF. The CDR3 DNA sequence: TGTGCCAGCAGAATACAGGGGGATACGCAGTATTTT.

CDR3 coding DNA: TGTGCCAGCAGCGCAGGGGGCGGGATAAATCAGCCCCAGCATTTT. Protein sequence: CASSAGGGINQPQHF. The J gene is TRBJ1-5, the V gene TRBV6-6, with 8 bases lining up with TRBD1. CDR1 and CDR2 (germline): MNHNY, SVGAGI (reference sequence). This CDR3 region has 15 residues. After removal of 6 bases from V and 4 bases from J, the junction contained 8 bases not matched to a gene.

The count of this clone is one. The V and J genes are TRBV5-4 and TRBJ2-7; a possible D gene is TRBD1 (6 bases). V was trimmed by 4 bases and J by 2 bases, leaving 13 bases between them. Germline CDR1 is SGHNT and CDR2 is YYREEE (reference sequence). The CDR3 extends over 14 amino acids. The CDR3, as DNA: TGTGCCAGCAGCCCGGGACAAAGAACCTACGAGCAGTACTTC. This codes for CASSPGQRTYEQYF.

The chain carries TRBV10-3 and TRBJ1-5; TRBD1 is a possible D gene (5 bases). This CDR3 is 15 amino acids long. CDR1 ENHRY and CDR2 SYGVKD come from the germline V gene. Trimming removed 6 bases from V and 0 bases from J, with 12 bases in between. CDR3 amino acids: CAISGGDYSNQPQHF. The CDR3, as DNA: TGTGCCATCAGCGGAGGGGATTATAGCAATCAGCCCCAGCATTTT.

The gene calls are TRBV5-1 and TRBJ2-5; 9 bases match TRBD2. The CDR3 totals 15 residues. Germline-derived CDR1 and CDR2 are SGHRS and YFSETQ. Unmatched junction bases numbered 6, after V lost 2 bases and J lost 4 bases. For the CDR3, the DNA is TGCGCCAGCAGCTTAGCGGGGGGAGTTCGAGAGACCCAGTACTTC. Its protein product is CASSLAGGVRETQYF.

This clone was observed a handful of times. This rearrangement joins TRBV9 to TRBJ2-1, with D unclear. Germline CDR1 and CDR2: SGDLS and YYNGEE. The V end was cut by 6 bases, the J end by 6 bases, with 10 bases between. The CDR3 consists of 12 residues. This CDR3 reads CASTSLGNEQFF. The CDR3, as DNA: TGTGCCAGCACAAGCCTAGGCAATGAGCAGTTCTTC.

This rearrangement joins TRBV7-6 to TRBJ2-3; D is possibly TRBD2 (7 bases). The V end was cut by 2 bases, the J end by 5 bases, with 17 bases between. This CDR3 has 16 amino acids. Germline-derived CDR1 and CDR2 are SGHVS and FNYEAQ. CDR3 coding DNA: TGTGCCAGCAGCTTAAGGTCCGGACTAGGGGGAGATACGCAGTATTTT. It codes for CASSLRSGLGGDTQYF. Full variable domain (missing parts from reference TRBV7-6 and TRBJ2-3): GAGVSQSPRYKVTKRGQDVALRCDPISGHVSLYWYRQALGQGPEFLTYFNYEAQQDKSGLPNDRFSAERPEGSISTLTIQRTEQRDSAMYRCASSLRSGLGGDTQYFGPGTRLTVL.

The V and J genes are TRBV10-3 and TRBJ2-7; 10 bases map to TRBD1. The CDR3 sequence is 16 residues long. Trimming cost V 1 base and J 3 bases; bases outside gene matches: 6. Germline assignment: CDR1 ENHRY and CDR2 SYGVKD. Written as DNA, the CDR3 is TGTGCCATCAGTGAGTACGACAGGACAGGGGGCTACGAGCAGTACTTC. Translation: CAISEYDRTGGYEQYF.

The chain links TRBV18 to TRBJ1-1; a possible D gene is TRBD1 (5 bases). Germline V gene data show CDR1 as KGHSH and CDR2 as LQKENI. V was shortened by 0 bases and J by 3 bases, with 11 bases between the two germline ends. The CDR3 runs to 15 residues. CDR3 amino acids: CASSPPERGHTEAFF. CDR3 sequence (DNA): TGTGCCAGCTCACCACCGGAAAGGGGCCACACTGAAGCTTTCTTT.

The chain's CDR3 is CASSVGREAFF. In DNA, the CDR3 is TGTGCCAGCAGCGTGGGCCGGGAGGCTTTCTTT. The V call is TRBV28, the J call TRBJ1-1, with unresolved D. There are 11 residues in the CDR3. In germline, CDR1 is MDHEN, CDR2 SYDVKM. Trimming removed 6 bases from V and 11 bases from J, with 13 bases in between.

V gene TRBV15 combines with J gene TRBJ2-1; D gene uncertain. Trimming took off 0 bases at V and 0 bases at J, with 9 bases between the two ends. This CDR3 is built from 16 residues. From germline, CDR1 is LNHNV and CDR2 YYDKDF (reference sequence). The CDR3 nucleotides are TGTGCCACCAGCAGAGACAGGTCCGGCTCCTACAATGAGCAGTTCTTC. Translation gives CATSRDRSGSYNEQFF. Combining the CDR3 with reference TRBV15 and TRBJ2-1 gives the whole variable domain DAMVIQNPRYQVTQFGKPVTLSCSQTLNHNVMYWYQQKSSQAPKLLFHYYDKDFNNEADTPDNFQSRRPNTSFCFLDIRSPGLGDTAMYLCATSRDRSGSYNEQFFGPGTRLTVL.

The chain combines TRBV6-1 with TRBJ1-1; D is perhaps TRBD1 (5 bases). In germline, CDR1 is MNHNS, CDR2 SASEGT. Trimming removed 2 bases from V and 9 bases from J, with 16 bases in between. The CDR3 contains 14 residues. The CDR3 sequence is CASSENWSGGKAFF. The DNA of the CDR3 is TGTGCCAGCAGTGAAAATTGGTCGGGGGGAAAAGCTTTCTTT.